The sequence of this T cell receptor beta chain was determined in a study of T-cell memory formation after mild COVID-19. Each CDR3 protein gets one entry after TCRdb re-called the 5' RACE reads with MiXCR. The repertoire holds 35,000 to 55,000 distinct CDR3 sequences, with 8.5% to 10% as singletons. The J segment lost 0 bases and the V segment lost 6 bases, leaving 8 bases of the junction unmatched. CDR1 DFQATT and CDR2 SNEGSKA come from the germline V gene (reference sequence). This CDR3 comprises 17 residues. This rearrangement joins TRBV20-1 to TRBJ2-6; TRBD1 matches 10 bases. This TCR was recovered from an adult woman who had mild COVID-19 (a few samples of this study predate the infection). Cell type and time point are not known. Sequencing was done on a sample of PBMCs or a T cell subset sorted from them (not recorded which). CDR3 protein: CSASYRDRGSGANVLTF. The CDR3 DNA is TGCAGTGCATCCTACCGGGACAGGGGCTCTGGGGCCAACGTCCTGACTTTC.